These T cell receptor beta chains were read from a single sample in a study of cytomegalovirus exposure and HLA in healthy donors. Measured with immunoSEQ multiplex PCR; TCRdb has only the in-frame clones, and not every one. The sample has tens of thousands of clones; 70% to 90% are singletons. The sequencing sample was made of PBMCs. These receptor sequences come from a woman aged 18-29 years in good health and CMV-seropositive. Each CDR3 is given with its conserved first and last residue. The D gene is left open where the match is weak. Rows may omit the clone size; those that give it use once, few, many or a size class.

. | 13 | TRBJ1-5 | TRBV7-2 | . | TGTGCCAGCAGCGCCAGTAGCAATCAGCCCCAGCATTTT | CASSASSNQPQHF
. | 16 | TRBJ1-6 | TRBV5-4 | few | TGTGCCAGCAGCGACCCGGACAGATTGAGAAATTCACCCCTCCACTTT | CASSDPDRLRNSPLHF
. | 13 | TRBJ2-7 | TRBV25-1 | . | TGTGCCAGCAGTGTGGACAGTTCCTACGAGCAGTACTTC | CASSVDSSYEQYF
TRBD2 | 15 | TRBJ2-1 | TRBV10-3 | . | TGTGCCATCAGTGAAGGACTAGCAGGGAAGTATGAGCAGTTCTTC | CAISEGLAGKYEQFF
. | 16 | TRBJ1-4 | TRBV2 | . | TGTGCCAGCAGTGAACCGATCGGGCGGCGGGAGGAAAAACTGTTTTTT | CASSEPIGRREEKLFF
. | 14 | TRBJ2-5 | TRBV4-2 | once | TGTGCCAGCAGCCAAGCCACTAGGCAAGAGACCCAGTACTTC | CASSQATRQETQYF
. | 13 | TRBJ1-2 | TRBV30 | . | TGTGCCGGGGGAGGAGGGGCAAGGGATGGCTACACCTTC | CAGGGGARDGYTF
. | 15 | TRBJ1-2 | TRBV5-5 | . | TGTGCCAGCAGCTTGTACCCGACGGGGAACTATGGCTACACCTTC | CASSLYPTGNYGYTF
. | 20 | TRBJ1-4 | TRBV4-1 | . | TGCGCCAGCAGCCCAACGAGATCTGACGGGAACCTTGCAACTAATGAAAAACTGTTTTTT | CASSPTRSDGNLATNEKLFF
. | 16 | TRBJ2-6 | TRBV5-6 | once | TGTGCCAGCAGCTTGGACAGGGTAGCTGGGGCCAACGTCCTGACTTTC | CASSLDRVAGANVLTF
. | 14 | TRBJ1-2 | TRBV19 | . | TGTGCCAGTAGTACCCTGGGGGGAGCATATGGCTACACCTTC | CASSTLGGAYGYTF
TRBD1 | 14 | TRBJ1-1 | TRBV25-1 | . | TGTGCCAGCATAAGAGGAGGGGGCTATCCTGAAGCTTTCTTT | CASIRGGGYPEAFF
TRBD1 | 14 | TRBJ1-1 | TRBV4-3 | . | TGCGCCAGCAAAGACAGGGCGGTGAACACTGAAGCTTTCTTT | CASKDRAVNTEAFF
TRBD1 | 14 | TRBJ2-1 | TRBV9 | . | TGTGCCAGCAGCCCCCGGGACAGGGGGTACGAGCAGTTCTTC | CASSPRDRGYEQFF
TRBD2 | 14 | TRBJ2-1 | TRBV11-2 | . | TGTGCCAGCAGCACAAGCGGGAGGGTCAATGAGCAGTTCTTC | CASSTSGRVNEQFF
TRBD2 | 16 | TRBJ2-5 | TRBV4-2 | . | TGTGCCAGCAGCCCCAGGACTAGCGGGGGCCAAGAGACCCAGTACTTC | CASSPRTSGGQETQYF
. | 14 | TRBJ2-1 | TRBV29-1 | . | TGCAGCGTTGAAGCCAAGGACTACTACAATGAGCAGTTCTTC | CSVEAKDYYNEQFF
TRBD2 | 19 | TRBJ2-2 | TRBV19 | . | TGTGCCAGTAGTATAGGCCCCTCGGGCGCGGGGGGCACAGGGAGGGAGCTGTTTTTT | CASSIGPSGAGGTGRELFF
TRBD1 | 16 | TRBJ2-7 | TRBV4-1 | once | TGCGCCAGCAGCTCGACTCGGGACAGGGAATCCTACGAGCAGTACTTC | CASSSTRDRESYEQYF
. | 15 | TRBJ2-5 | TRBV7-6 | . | TGTGCCAGCAGCGGCTCACTAGGCGTGTTAGAGACCCAGTACTTC | CASSGSLGVLETQYF
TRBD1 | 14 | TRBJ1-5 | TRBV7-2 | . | TGTGCCAGCAGCTCGACAGGGTACAATCAGCCCCAGCATTTT | CASSSTGYNQPQHF